This T cell receptor (beta chain) was documented in a study of identical twins' blood T cells. Study-wide context: Twelve libraries, six alpha and six beta, gave around 48 million reads.

Reared together, all three twin pairs probably met the same infectious agents and vaccines. With regard to this clonotype: No antigen is known for it.

MiXCR, applied by TCRdb to the 5' RACE reads, yields one record per CDR3 protein. The sample shows roughly 340,000 distinct CDR3 sequences, roughly 27% of them seen only once. Study conclusions and caveats: Twins shared more top CDR3 clonotypes than unrelated donors did.

Trimming stripped 2 bases from V and 5 bases from J, with 9 bases between. The germline V gene encodes CDR1 MNHEY and CDR2 SMNVEV (reference sequence). The CDR3 has 13 amino acids. The sequence came from a woman aged 18-50 years in good health. The rearrangement links TRBV27 to TRBJ2-5; D gene unclear. The specimen was PBMCs. CDR3 sequence reads: CASSLGGWETQYF. CDR3 nucleotides: TGTGCCAGCAGTTTAGGTGGTTGGGAGACCCAGTACTTC.